This passage covers 15 T cell receptor beta chains from one sample sequenced in a study of blood T cells in healthy people across ages. A sample-barcoded 5' primer and a J-beta primer mix were used in a second PCR of about 6 to 12 cycles. One entry per CDR3 protein, called by TCRdb with MiXCR from the 5' RACE reads. This table holds some 880,000 distinct CDR3 sequences, about 37% found once. Sequences were obtained from blood. Receptor source: a young man in good health.

This clonotype was recorded a few times. The CDR3 spells CSASPGPSNTRYYGYTF. In DNA, the CDR3 is TGCAGTGCTAGTCCGGGGCCAAGTAATACTCGGTACTATGGCTACACCTTC. V and J are TRBV20-1 and TRBJ1-2; possibly TRBD1 for D (5 bases). CDR1 is DFQATT, CDR2 SNEGSKA, per germline (reference sequence). The germline V and J ends were trimmed by 3 bases and 3 bases, with 23 bases remaining between them. The CDR3 is 17 residues long.

This clonotype was detected a few times. J is TRBJ1-2 and V is TRBV7-9, with D possibly TRBD1 on 5 matching bases. Trimming stripped 5 bases from V and 8 bases from J, with 15 bases between. Germline assignment: CDR1 SEHNR and CDR2 FQNEAQ (reference sequence). CDR3 length: 13 amino acids. CDR3 in amino acids: CASSREGGDGYTF. CDR3 DNA: TGTGCCAGCAGCCGAGAAGGTGGGGACGGCTACACCTTC.

The sample holds a few counts of this clonotype. This chain joins TRBV6-2 or TRBV6-3 and TRBJ1-1; D is possibly TRBD1 (5 bases). CDR1 is MNHEY, CDR2 SVGEGT, per germline. The V end lost 5 bases, the J end lost 8 bases, and 12 bases lay between the germline ends. The CDR3 has 12 residues. CDR3 loop: CASSDWGREAFF. The CDR3 DNA sequence: TGTGCCAGCAGTGACTGGGGCAGGGAAGCTTTCTTT.

The gene calls are TRBV16 and TRBJ2-5, with 8 bases identical to TRBD1. J lost 0 bases, V lost 9 bases, and 3 bases had no gene match. The CDR3 is 13 residues long. The germline V gene encodes CDR1 KGHSY and CDR2 FQNENV. The CDR3 region is CASAGGNQETQYF. The CDR3 DNA follows: TGTGCCAGTGCAGGGGGCAACCAAGAGACCCAGTACTTC.

A word on this clonotype: This may be a read error: a much more frequent sequence differs by one nucleotide. The V call is TRBV27, the J call TRBJ2-7; no clear D. There are 13 residues in the CDR3. CDR1 MNHEY and CDR2 SMNVEV come from the germline V gene (reference sequence). The V end was cut by 3 bases, the J end by 2 bases, with 8 bases between. The CDR3 DNA reads as TGTGCCAGCAGTTTTGCGTCCCCCTACGAGCAGTACTTC. Its protein product is CASSFASPYEQYF.

The rearrangement links TRBV20-1 to TRBJ1-4; 9 nucleotides line up with TRBD1. This CDR3 is 10 amino acids long. Germline V gene data show CDR1 as DFQATT and CDR2 as SNEGSKA (reference sequence). Trimming at V came to 6 bases and at J to 12 bases, leaving 2 bases not matched to a gene. CDR3 nucleotide sequence: TGCAGTGCCCGACAGGGGGAACTGTTTTTT. Translating gives CSARQGELFF.

The V call is TRBV15, the J call TRBJ2-5; no definite D call. V lost 4 bases to trimming and J lost 5 bases, with 8 bases between them. Germline V lookup: CDR1 LNHNV, CDR2 YYDKDF (reference sequence). The CDR3 consists of 12 residues. CDR3 DNA sequence: TGTGCCACCAGCACCGGGTCTGAGACCCAGTACTTC. Translated: CATSTGSETQYF.

This rearrangement joins TRBV11-2 to TRBJ1-2; 7 bases align to TRBD1. The germline CDR1 and CDR2 sequences are SGHAT and FQNNGV. V lost 4 bases and J lost 5; bases outside the gene matches: 7. The CDR3 runs 14 residues. The CDR3 DNA follows: TGTGCCAGCAGCTCCACAGGGGTTCGTTATGGCTACACCTTC. Its translation is CASSSTGVRYGYTF.

The chain has TRBV18 and TRBJ2-7; D may be TRBD1 (5 bases). V lost 1 base, J lost 7 bases, and 11 bases lay in between. Germline V gene lookup returns CDR1 KGHSH and CDR2 LQKENI. The CDR3 contains 13 residues. The CDR3 region has the DNA TGTGCCAGCTCACCACGCAGGGCAAATGAGCAGTACTTC. Amino acid sequence: CASSPRRANEQYF.

This clonotype was detected many times. An end of the junction differs from the germline gene, which may be a read error. The rearrangement joins TRBV5-1 to TRBJ1-5, with a tentative D call TRBD1 (5 bases). The CDR3 is 14 residues long. CDR1 is SGHRS and CDR2 is YFSETQ in the germline V gene. This chain's CDR3 is CASSPGGGNQPQHF. In DNA, the CDR3 is TGTGCCAGCTCCCCCGGAGGGGGCAATCAGCCCCAGCATTTT.

In this sample, this clonotype turned up a few times. J is TRBJ2-7 and V is TRBV7-6; D not resolved. Trimming removed 0 bases from V and 3 bases from J, with 9 bases in between. CDR3 length: 14 residues. In germline, CDR1 is SGHVS, CDR2 FNYEAQ. The CDR3 DNA follows: TGTGCCAGCAGCTTAGCGGCAGAGGACTACGAGCAGTACTTC. It translates to CASSLAAEDYEQYF.

This clonotype was recorded a few times. The V call is TRBV7-9, the J call TRBJ2-2, with D possibly matching TRBD2 (5 bases). The CDR3 totals 15 residues. Germline assignment: CDR1 SEHNR and CDR2 FQNEAQ (reference sequence). V lost 3 bases and J 0 bases, leaving 8 bases between the germline ends. This CDR3 is CASSLDFPNTGELFF. CDR3 sequence (DNA): TGTGCCAGCAGCTTGGACTTTCCGAACACCGGGGAGCTGTTTTTT.

The chain combines TRBV4-3 with TRBJ1-6; TRBD1 is a possible D gene (5 bases). Trimming took off 0 bases at V and 7 bases at J, with 13 bases between the two ends. CDR1 is LGHNA and CDR2 is YSLEER in the germline V gene. There are 16 residues in the CDR3. The CDR3 bases are TGCGCCAGCAGCCAAGATCAAGGAGGGGCGAATTCACCCCTCCACTTT. This translates into CASSQDQGGANSPLHF.

J is TRBJ2-7 and V is TRBV7-9; 7 positions agree with TRBD1. The CDR3 consists of 13 residues. Trimming took 5 bases from V and 3 from J; bases not matched to a gene: 4. Germline V gene lookup returns CDR1 SEHNR and CDR2 FQNEAQ (reference sequence). CDR3 sequence: CASSHTGVYEQYF. In DNA form, the CDR3 reads TGTGCCAGCAGCCACACAGGGGTCTACGAGCAGTACTTC.

The rearrangement links TRBV20-1 to TRBJ1-1; D gene ambiguous. The germline V and J ends were trimmed by 0 bases and 4 bases, with 12 bases remaining between them. Germline V CDR1 and CDR2: DFQATT, SNEGSKA (reference sequence). The CDR3 has 14 amino acids. The CDR3 DNA is TGCAGTGCTAGAGATTACTCGGGTGGCACTGAAGCTTTCTTT. This sequence encodes CSARDYSGGTEAFF.